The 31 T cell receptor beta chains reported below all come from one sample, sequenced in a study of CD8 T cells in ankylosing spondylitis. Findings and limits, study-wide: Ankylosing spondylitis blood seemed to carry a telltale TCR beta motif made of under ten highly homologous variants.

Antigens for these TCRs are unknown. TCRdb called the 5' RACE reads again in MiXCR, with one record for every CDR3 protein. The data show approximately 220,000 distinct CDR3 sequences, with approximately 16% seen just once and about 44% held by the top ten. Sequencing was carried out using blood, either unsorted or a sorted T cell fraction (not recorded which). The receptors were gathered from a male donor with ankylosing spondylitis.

CDR3 coding DNA: TGTGCCAGCAGCCCCAGACTAGCTAGCACAGATACGCAGTATTTT. It encodes CASSPRLASTDTQYF. This chain links TRBV11-3 with TRBJ2-3, with TRBD2 matching over 7 bases. Germline values: CDR1 SGHNT, CDR2 YENEEA. V gave up 5 bases and J gave up 0 bases; unmatched junction bases: 5. CDR3 length: 15 residues.

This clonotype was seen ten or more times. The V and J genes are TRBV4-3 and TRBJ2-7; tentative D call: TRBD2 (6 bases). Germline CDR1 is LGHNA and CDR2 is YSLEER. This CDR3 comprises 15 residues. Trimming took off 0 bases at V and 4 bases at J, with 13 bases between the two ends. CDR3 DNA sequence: TGCGCCAGCAGCCAAGACCGGGACTCCTTTTACGAGCAGTACTTC. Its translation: CASSQDRDSFYEQYF.

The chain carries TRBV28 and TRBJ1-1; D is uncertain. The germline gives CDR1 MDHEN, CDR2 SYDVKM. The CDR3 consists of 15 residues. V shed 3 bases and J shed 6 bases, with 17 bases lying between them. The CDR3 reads CASSFLPGRGSEAFF. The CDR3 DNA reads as TGTGCCAGCAGTTTCCTTCCCGGTCGAGGTTCTGAAGCTTTCTTT.

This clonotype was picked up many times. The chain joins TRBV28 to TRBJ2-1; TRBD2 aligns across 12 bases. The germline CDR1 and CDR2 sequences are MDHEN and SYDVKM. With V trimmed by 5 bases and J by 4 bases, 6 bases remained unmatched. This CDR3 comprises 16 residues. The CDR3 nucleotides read TGTGCCAGCAGTCCCAACGGACTAGCGGGGTACAATGAGCAGTTCTTC. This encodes CASSPNGLAGYNEQFF.

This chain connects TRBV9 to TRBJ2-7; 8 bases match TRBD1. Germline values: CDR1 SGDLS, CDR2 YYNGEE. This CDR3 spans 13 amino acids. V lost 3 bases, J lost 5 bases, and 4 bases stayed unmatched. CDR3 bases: TGTGCCAGCAGCGGGGACAGGTCCCACGAGCAGTACTTC. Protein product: CASSGDRSHEQYF.

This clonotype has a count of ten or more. As DNA, the CDR3 is TGTGCCAGCACCGACCTAGACAGTATCTCCTACGAGCAGTACTTC. Protein: CASTDLDSISYEQYF. The chain uses TRBV2 and TRBJ2-7; D might be TRBD1 (5 bases). CDR3 length: 15 residues. Deletions cut 7 bases from V and 0 bases from J, with 16 bases between. CDR1 SNHLY and CDR2 FYNNEI come from the germline V gene.

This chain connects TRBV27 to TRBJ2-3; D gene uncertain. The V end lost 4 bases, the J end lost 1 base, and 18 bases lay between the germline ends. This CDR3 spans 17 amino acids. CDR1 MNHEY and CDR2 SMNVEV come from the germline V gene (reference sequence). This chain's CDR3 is CASSSPSSQPGTDTQYF. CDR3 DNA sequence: TGTGCCAGCAGTTCTCCATCGTCCCAGCCGGGCACAGATACGCAGTATTTT.

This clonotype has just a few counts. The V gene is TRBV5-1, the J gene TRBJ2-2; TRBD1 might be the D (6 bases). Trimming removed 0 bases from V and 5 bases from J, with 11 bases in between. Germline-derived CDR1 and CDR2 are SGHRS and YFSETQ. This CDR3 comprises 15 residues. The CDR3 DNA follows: TGCGCCAGCAGCTTGGGTCAGGGGTTAACCGGGGAGCTGTTTTTT. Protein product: CASSLGQGLTGELFF.

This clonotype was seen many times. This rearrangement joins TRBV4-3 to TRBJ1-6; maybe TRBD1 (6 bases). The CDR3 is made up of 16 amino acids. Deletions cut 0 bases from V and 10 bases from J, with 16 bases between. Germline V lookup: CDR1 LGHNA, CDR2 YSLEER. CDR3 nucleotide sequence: TGCGCCAGCAGCCAAGAGTTACACAGGGCCGACTCACCCCTCCACTTT. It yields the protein CASSQELHRADSPLHF.

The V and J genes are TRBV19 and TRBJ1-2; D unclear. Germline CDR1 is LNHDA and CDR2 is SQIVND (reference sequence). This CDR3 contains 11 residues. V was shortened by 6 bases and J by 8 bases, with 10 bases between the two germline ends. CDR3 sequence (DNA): TGTGCCAGTAGGGCGCCGGTGGGCTACACCTTC. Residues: CASRAPVGYTF.

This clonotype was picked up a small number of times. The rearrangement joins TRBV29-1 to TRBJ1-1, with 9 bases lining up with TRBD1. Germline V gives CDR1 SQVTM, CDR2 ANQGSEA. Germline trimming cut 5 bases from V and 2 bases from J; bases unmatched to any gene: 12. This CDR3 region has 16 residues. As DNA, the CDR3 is TGCAGCGTTCGGAGCCTACCGGGACAGGGAAACACTGAAGCTTTCTTT. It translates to CSVRSLPGQGNTEAFF. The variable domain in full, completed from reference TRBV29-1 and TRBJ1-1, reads SAVISQKPSRDICQRGTSLTIQCQVDSQVTMMFWYRQQPGQSLTLIATANQGSEATYESGFVIDKFPISRPNLTFSTLTVSNMSPEDSSIYLCSVRSLPGQGNTEAFFGQGTRLTVV.

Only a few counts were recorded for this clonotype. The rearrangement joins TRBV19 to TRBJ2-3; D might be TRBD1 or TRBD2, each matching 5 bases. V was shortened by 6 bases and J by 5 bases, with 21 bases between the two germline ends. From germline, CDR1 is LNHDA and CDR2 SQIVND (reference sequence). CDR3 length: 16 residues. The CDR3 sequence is CASSPIPPGTVDTQYF. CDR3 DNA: TGTGCCAGTAGCCCCATACCGCCTGGGACGGTAGATACGCAGTATTTT.

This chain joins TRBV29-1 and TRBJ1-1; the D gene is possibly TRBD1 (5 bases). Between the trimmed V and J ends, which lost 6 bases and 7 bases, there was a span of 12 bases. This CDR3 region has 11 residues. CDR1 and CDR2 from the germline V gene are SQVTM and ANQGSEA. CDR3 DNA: TGCAGCGTCCCGGAGGGGTATGAAGCTTTCTTT. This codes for CSVPEGYEAFF.

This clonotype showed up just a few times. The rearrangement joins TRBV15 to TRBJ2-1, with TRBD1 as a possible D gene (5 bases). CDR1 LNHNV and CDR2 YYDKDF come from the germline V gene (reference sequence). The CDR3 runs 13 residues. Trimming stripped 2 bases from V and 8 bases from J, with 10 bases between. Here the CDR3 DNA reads TGTGCCACCAGCAGACAGGGTGGGGATGAGCAGTTCTTC. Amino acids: CATSRQGGDEQFF.

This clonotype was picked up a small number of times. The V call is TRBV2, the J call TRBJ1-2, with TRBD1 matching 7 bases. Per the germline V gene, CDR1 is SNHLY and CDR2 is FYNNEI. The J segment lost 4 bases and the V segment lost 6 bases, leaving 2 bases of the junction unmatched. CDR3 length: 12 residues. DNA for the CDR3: TGTGCCAGCAGAGGGACAGTCTATGGCTACACCTTC. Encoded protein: CASRGTVYGYTF.

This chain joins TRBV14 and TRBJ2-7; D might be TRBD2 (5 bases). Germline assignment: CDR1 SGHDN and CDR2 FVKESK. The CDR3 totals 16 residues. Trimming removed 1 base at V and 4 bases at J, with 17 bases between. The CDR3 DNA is TGTGCCAGCAGCCAAGGACCCGGGATAGTGCGGTACGAGCAGTACTTC. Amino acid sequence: CASSQGPGIVRYEQYF.

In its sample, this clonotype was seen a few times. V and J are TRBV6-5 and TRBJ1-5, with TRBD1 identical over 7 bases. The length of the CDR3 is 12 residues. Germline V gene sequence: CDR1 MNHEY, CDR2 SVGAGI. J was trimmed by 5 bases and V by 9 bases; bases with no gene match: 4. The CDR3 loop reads CARQGSDQPQHF. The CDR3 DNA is TGTGCCAGACAGGGGTCGGATCAGCCCCAGCATTTT.

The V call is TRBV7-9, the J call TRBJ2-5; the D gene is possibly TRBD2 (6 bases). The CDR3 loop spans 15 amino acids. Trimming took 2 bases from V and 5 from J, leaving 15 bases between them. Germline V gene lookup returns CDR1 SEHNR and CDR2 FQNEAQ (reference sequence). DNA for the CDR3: TGTGCCAGCAGCTTATTCGTCGGGGGTGGGGAGACCCAGTACTTC. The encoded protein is CASSLFVGGGETQYF.

In DNA, the CDR3 is TGTGCCAGCAGTGGCCTGGGGGCCCATGGCTACACCTTC. Translated: CASSGLGAHGYTF. This chain links TRBV2 with TRBJ1-2; tentative D call: TRBD1 (6 bases). V was clipped by 4 bases and J by 6 bases, with 12 bases between them. Per the germline V gene, CDR1 is SNHLY and CDR2 is FYNNEI. This CDR3 has 13 amino acids.

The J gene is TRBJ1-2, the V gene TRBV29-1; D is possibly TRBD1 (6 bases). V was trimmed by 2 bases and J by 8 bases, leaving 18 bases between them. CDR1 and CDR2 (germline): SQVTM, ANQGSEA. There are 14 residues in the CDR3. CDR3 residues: CSVESVGTLGGYTF. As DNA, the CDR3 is TGCAGCGTTGAATCTGTGGGGACATTGGGAGGCTACACCTTC.

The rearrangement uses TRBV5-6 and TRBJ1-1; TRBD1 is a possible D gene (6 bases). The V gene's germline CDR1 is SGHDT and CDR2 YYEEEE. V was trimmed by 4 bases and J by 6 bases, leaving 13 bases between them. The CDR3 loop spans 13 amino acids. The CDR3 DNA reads TGTGCCAGCAGCGGAACAGGGTTGTCTGAAGCTTTCTTT. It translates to CASSGTGLSEAFF.

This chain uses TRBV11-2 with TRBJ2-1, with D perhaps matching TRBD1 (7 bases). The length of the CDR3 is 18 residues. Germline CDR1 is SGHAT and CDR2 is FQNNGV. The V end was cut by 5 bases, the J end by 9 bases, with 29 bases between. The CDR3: CASSRTSYDYGTEGEQFF. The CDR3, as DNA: TGTGCCAGCAGCCGTACTAGCTACGACTACGGGACAGAGGGTGAGCAGTTCTTC.

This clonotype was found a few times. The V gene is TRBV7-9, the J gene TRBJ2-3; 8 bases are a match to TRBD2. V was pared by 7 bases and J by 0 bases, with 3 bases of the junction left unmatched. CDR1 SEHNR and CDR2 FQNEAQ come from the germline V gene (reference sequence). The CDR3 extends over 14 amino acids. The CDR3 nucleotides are TGTGCCAGCAATCGCGGGGGGAGCACAGATACGCAGTATTTT. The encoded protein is CASNRGGSTDTQYF.

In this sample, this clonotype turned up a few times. CDR3 sequence (DNA): TGTGCCAGCGGACCGTCCGGCGAAAAACTGTTTTTT. Translated: CASGPSGEKLFF. The chain couples TRBV6-5 to TRBJ1-4; D ambiguous. The CDR3 contains 12 residues. V was shortened by 8 bases and J by 8 bases, with 12 bases between the two germline ends. Germline CDR1 is MNHEY and CDR2 is SVGAGI.

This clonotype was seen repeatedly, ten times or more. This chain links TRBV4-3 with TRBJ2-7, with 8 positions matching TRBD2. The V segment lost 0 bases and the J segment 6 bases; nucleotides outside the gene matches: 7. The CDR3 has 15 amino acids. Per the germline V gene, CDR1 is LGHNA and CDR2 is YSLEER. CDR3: CASSQDLTSALEQYF. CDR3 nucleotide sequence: TGCGCCAGCAGCCAAGATTTGACTAGCGCTCTCGAGCAGTACTTC.

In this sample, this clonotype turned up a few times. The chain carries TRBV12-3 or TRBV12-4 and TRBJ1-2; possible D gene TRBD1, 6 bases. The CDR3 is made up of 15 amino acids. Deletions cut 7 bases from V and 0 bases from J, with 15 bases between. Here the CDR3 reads CASNEQGHPNYGYTF. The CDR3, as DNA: TGTGCCAGCAACGAACAGGGCCACCCTAACTATGGCTACACCTTC.

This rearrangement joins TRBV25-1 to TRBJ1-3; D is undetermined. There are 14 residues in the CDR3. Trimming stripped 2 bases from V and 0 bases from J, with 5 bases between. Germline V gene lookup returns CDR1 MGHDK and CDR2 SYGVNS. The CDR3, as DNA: TGTGCCAGCAGTGAACTGAGCTCTGGAAACACCATATATTTT. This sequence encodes CASSELSSGNTIYF.

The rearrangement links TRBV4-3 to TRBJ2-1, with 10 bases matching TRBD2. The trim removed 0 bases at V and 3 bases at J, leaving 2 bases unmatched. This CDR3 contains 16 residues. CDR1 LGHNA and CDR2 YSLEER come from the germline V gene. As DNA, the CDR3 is TGCGCCAGCAGCCAAGACGGACTAGCGGACTACAATGAGCAGTTCTTC. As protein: CASSQDGLADYNEQFF.

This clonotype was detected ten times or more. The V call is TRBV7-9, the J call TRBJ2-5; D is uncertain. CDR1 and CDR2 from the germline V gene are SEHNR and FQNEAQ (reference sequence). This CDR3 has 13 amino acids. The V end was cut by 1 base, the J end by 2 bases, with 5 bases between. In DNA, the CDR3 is TGTGCCAGCAGCTTAGGGGGTCAAGAGACCCAGTACTTC. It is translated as CASSLGGQETQYF. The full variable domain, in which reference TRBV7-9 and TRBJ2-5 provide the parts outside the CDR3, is DTGVSQNPRHKITKRGQNVTFRCDPISEHNRLYWYRQTLGQGPEFLTYFQNEAQLEKSRLLSDRFSAERPKGSFSTLEIQRTEQGDSAMYLCASSLGGQETQYFGPGTRLLVL.

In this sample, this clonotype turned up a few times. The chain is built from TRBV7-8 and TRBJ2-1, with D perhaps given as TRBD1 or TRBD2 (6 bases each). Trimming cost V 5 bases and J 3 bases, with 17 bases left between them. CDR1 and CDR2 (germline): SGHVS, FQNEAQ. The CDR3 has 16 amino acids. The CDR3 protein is CASSPMGGGIYNEQFF. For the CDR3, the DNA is TGTGCCAGCAGCCCCATGGGGGGCGGGATCTACAATGAGCAGTTCTTC.

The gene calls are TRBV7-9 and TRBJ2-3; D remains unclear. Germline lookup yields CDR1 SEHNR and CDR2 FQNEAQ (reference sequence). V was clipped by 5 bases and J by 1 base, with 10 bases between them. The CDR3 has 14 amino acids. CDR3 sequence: CASSPALRTDTQYF. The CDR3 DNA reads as TGTGCCAGCAGCCCGGCCCTCCGCACAGATACGCAGTATTTT.